The rows below give T cell receptor beta chains drawn from one sample of a study of PD-1 blockade in classical Hodgkin lymphoma. Libraries were prepared by immunoSEQ multiplex PCR; TCRdb keeps only in-frame clonotypes and omits some of them. The sample contains roughly 13,000 clones, about 79% of which appear only once. This material consisted of CD4+ T cells from blood, taken before the fourth cycle of nivolumab. These receptors were obtained from a human donor with classical Hodgkin lymphoma. The CDR3 runs from the conserved cysteine through the conserved F or W. The D gene is left open where the match is weak. Not every row has a clone size; where given, it reads once, few, many or a size class.

few	.	TRBV10-2	TRBJ1-2	15	TGCGCCAGCAGTGAAGGAGGGGCGCAGAGGTATGGCTACACCTTC	CASSEGGAQRYGYTF
.	.	TRBV7-2	TRBJ2-7	14	TGTGCCAGCAGCCGGGGGTGGACTTCCTACGAGCAGTACTTC	CASSRGWTSYEQYF
.	TRBD1	TRBV19	TRBJ1-5	14	TGTGCCAGTAGTCCGGCAGGGGGGAATCAGCCCCAGCATTTT	CASSPAGGNQPQHF
.	.	TRBV5-1	TRBJ1-1	15	TGCGCCAGCAGCCCACCGGGGGGGCGGAACACTGAAGCTTTCTTT	CASSPPGGRNTEAFF
.	.	TRBV28	TRBJ2-1	16	TGTGCCAGCCATTCCCCGATAGGTGGGGCATTGAATGAGCAGTTCTTC	CASHSPIGGALNEQFF
few	TRBD2	TRBV19	TRBJ2-1	14	TGTGCCAGTAGTATGGTGGGGGGGAGGAGTGAGCAGTTCTTC	CASSMVGGRSEQFF
.	.	TRBV5-5	TRBJ1-5	12	TGTGCCAGCAGCTTCAGAGGTCAGCCCCAGCATTTT	CASSFRGQPQHF
.	TRBD2	TRBV2	TRBJ2-1	15	TGTGCCAGCAGTGAAGGACTAGCGGGGTACAATGAGCAGTTCTTC	CASSEGLAGYNEQFF
.	TRBD2	TRBV5-6	TRBJ2-7	15	TGTGCCAGCAGCTTGCGAGCGGGGGGGTTCTACGAGCAGTACTTC	CASSLRAGGFYEQYF
.	.	TRBV5-8	TRBJ2-7	10	TGTGCCAGCAGTTTAGGGAAGCAGTACTTC	CASSLGKQYF
.	.	TRBV7-7	TRBJ2-1	18	TGTGCCAGCAGCTTAGGAGTCCCGGGCCCCTTCTACAGCAATGAGCAGTTCTTC	CASSLGVPGPFYSNEQFF
.	.	TRBV6-6	TRBJ1-3	15	TGTGCCAGCAGTTCCGAAGGTAACTCTGGAAACACCATATATTTT	CASSSEGNSGNTIYF
.	.	TRBV13	TRBJ1-1	16	TGTGCCAGCAGCCCGTCCCCGACCCAGGCCAACACTGAAGCTTTCTTT	CASSPSPTQANTEAFF
.	.	TRBV9	TRBJ1-2	16	TGTGCCAGCAGCGCTCAGACGGTGGCAACTAACTATGGCTACACCTTC	CASSAQTVATNYGYTF
.	.	TRBV6-6	TRBJ1-1	14	TGTGCCAGCAGTCTCGGTGCCCGTGGGACTGAAGCTTTCTTT	CASSLGARGTEAFF
.	.	TRBV18	TRBJ2-3	17	TGTGCCAGCTCACCACGGGGGACGGAAAAGGGCACAGATACGCAGTATTTT	CASSPRGTEKGTDTQYF
.	.	TRBV30	TRBJ2-6	14	TGTGCCTTAACGCCTACAGGCAAGGGCAACGTCCTGACTTTC	CALTPTGKGNVLTF
once	.	TRBV7-2	TRBJ1-5	15	TGTGCCAGCAGCTCATCACTGCGTAGCAATCAGCCCCAGCATTTT	CASSSSLRSNQPQHF
.	.	TRBV9	TRBJ2-7	15	TGTGCCAGCAGCCCGGGGACCGATCATACCCACGAGCAGTACTTC	CASSPGTDHTHEQYF
.	.	TRBV5-5	TRBJ2-5	16	TGTGCCAGCAGCTTGGGTGGCAGGGTGGACCTTGCGACCCAGTACTTC	CASSLGGRVDLATQYF
.	.	TRBV12-5	TRBJ1-4	13	TGTGCTAGTGGCCGGGGTAGTAATGAAAAACTGTTTTTT	CASGRGSNEKLFF
once	TRBD1	TRBV6-5	TRBJ2-7	15	TGTGCCAGCAGTTACGGGACAGGGGGCCACTACGAGCAGTACTTC	CASSYGTGGHYEQYF
.	.	TRBV9	TRBJ1-3	14	TGTGCCAGTTCCAGAAGGTTCTCTGGAAACACCATATATTTT	CASSRRFSGNTIYF
.	.	TRBV4-1	TRBJ1-1	15	TGCGCCAGCAGCCAAGCGTTCAGGGGAAGAACTGAAGCTTTCTTT	CASSQAFRGRTEAFF
.	TRBD2	TRBV9	TRBJ2-1	15	TGTGCCAGCAGCGTAGCAGCGGGGCACTACAATGAGCAGTTCTTC	CASSVAAGHYNEQFF
.	TRBD1	TRBV2	TRBJ2-3	14	TGTGCCGGGACAGGACAAGGCGGAACAGATACGCAGTATTTT	CAGTGQGGTDTQYF
.	.	TRBV15	TRBJ1-2	13	TGTGCCACCAGCAGAGGGCCCAACTATGGCTACACCTTC	CATSRGPNYGYTF
.	.	TRBV29-1	TRBJ2-2	13	TGCAGCTCCCAACAGGGGCGGGGCGGGGAGCTGTTTTTT	CSSQQGRGGELFF
.	.	TRBV27	TRBJ2-1	15	TGTGCCAGCAGTCCGCTGGCCGGGTATTACAATGAGCAGTTCTTC	CASSPLAGYYNEQFF
.	TRBD2	TRBV10-2	TRBJ2-3	14	TGCGCCAGCAGGACTAGCACAACTCCAGATACGCAGTATTTT	CASRTSTTPDTQYF
.	.	TRBV19	TRBJ2-1	17	TGTGCCAGTAGTATAATCTGGACCACCAGAGGGAACAATGAGCAGTTCTTC	CASSIIWTTRGNNEQFF
.	TRBD1	TRBV6-1	TRBJ2-7	15	TGTGCCAGCAGTTCGGGAGACAGGGGACGCTACGAGCAGTACTTC	CASSSGDRGRYEQYF
.	.	TRBV7-9	TRBJ1-3	16	TGTGCCAGCAGCTTGAACCCCGCTGGTCCCGGAAACACCATATATTTT	CASSLNPAGPGNTIYF
once	.	TRBV11-3	TRBJ2-7	11	TGTGCCAGCAGCCCCACAAACGAGCAGTACTTC	CASSPTNEQYF
.	TRBD2	TRBV28	TRBJ2-7	15	TGTGCCAGCAGCTCTAGCGGGAGGAATACCTACGAGCAGTACTTC	CASSSSGRNTYEQYF
.	TRBD1	TRBV2	TRBJ2-2	15	TGTGCCAGCAGTTGGGACAGACCGAACACCGGGGAGCTGTTTTTT	CASSWDRPNTGELFF